The rows below give T cell receptor beta chains drawn from one sample of a study of vaccination and CD4 T cells after COVID-19. From the PCR reads, TCRdb called clonotypes with MiXCR, one entry per CDR3 protein. The repertoire holds several thousand distinct CDR3 sequences, with just under 35% as singletons. The antigens for these receptors are not known. The sample was CD4+ T cells from blood, cultured in vitro. These receptors came from a human donor in good health. Each CDR3 is given with its conserved first and last residue. Fields, in order: J gene, D gene, clone size, V gene, CDR3 DNA, CDR3 protein. D genes are given only for firm matches. Where a row states a size, it is once, few, many or the class of an expanded clone; other rows omit it.

>TRBJ1-2|.|few|TRBV2
TGTGCCAGCAGTGTGGGACGGTTGGATGGCTACACCTTC
CASSVGRLDGYTF
>TRBJ2-7|.|once|TRBV16
TGTGCCAGCAGCCAACCTAGGCAGGGGATTCACGAGCAGTACTTC
CASSQPRQGIHEQYF
>TRBJ2-7|TRBD2|.|TRBV6-1
TGTGCCAGCACGGGCTGGGGAGGGGCCTACGAGCAGTACTTC
CASTGWGGAYEQYF
>TRBJ1-2|TRBD1|medium-sized|TRBV27
TGTGCCAGCAGTTACTCGACAGGGCCTCGACTCAATGGCTACACCTTC
CASSYSTGPRLNGYTF
>TRBJ1-5|.|.|TRBV10-2
TGCGCCAGCAGTCCGACAGACAATCAGCCCCAGCATTTT
CASSPTDNQPQHF
>TRBJ2-7|.|.|TRBV20-1
TGCAGTGCTAGTAGAGCGACCGGCTACGAGCAGTACTTC
CSASRATGYEQYF
>TRBJ1-5|.|medium-sized|TRBV20-1
TGCAGTGCTAGGGAGTTTGTGGGATCGGGGCAGCCCCAGCATTTT
CSAREFVGSGQPQHF
>TRBJ2-3|.|once|TRBV12-3/TRBV12-4
TGTGCCAGCAGGTGGACAGATACGCAGTATTTT
CASRWTDTQYF
>TRBJ2-6|.|.|TRBV7-9
TGTGCCAGCAGCCCCCAGACTGGGGCCAACGTCCTGACTTTC
CASSPQTGANVLTF
>TRBJ1-2|TRBD1|.|TRBV5-1
TGCGCCAGCAGCCCTACGACGGACAGGGGGTCTGGCTACACCTTC
CASSPTTDRGSGYTF
>TRBJ2-3|.|.|TRBV7-3
TGTGCCAGCAGCTTAGGTCTCCGCCTCGGGAGCACAGATACGCAGTATTTT
CASSLGLRLGSTDTQYF
>TRBJ2-3|.|few|TRBV30
TGTGCCTGGTCACCCGATGGGGGGGCAATAGATACGCAGTATTTT
CAWSPDGGAIDTQYF
>TRBJ2-2|TRBD1|.|TRBV15
TGTGCCACCGGCGAGGGGCAGGGGGTCCCTTGGGAGCTGTTTTTT
CATGEGQGVPWELFF
>TRBJ2-7|TRBD1|few|TRBV7-9
TGTGCCAGCAGCCGGGGACAGAAAACCTACGAGCAGTACTTC
CASSRGQKTYEQYF
>TRBJ1-1|.|.|TRBV5-6
TGTGCCAGCAGCTCCGGGTCCTTAACTGAAGCTTTCTTT
CASSSGSLTEAFF
>TRBJ2-5|.|.|TRBV20-1
TGCAGTGCTAACAGGGAAGAGACCCAGTACTTC
CSANREETQYF
>TRBJ1-1|TRBD1|.|TRBV2
TGTGCCAGCAGTCCCAATACAGGGGGTGGCACTGAAGCTTTCTTT
CASSPNTGGGTEAFF
>TRBJ1-2|TRBD1|.|TRBV6-1
TGTGCCAGCAGTGAGTCAGGGGGCGGCTATGGCTACACCTTC
CASSESGGGYGYTF
>TRBJ1-5|TRBD1|few|TRBV7-9
TGTGCCAGCAGCCCTATGACAGGGGAACAGCCCCAGCATTTT
CASSPMTGEQPQHF
>TRBJ1-2|TRBD1|.|TRBV6-1
TGTGCCAGCAGTGAGGGGACAGGGTACCTGGATGGCTACACCTTC
CASSEGTGYLDGYTF
>TRBJ1-3|.|.|TRBV11-1
TGTGCCAGCAGCTGGGGAAACACCATATATTTT
CASSWGNTIYF
>TRBJ2-3|.|.|TRBV6-1
TGTGCCAGCAGTGCTAGGGGGGGGTCAGATACGCAGTATTTT
CASSARGGSDTQYF
>TRBJ1-2|.|few|TRBV6-5
TGTGCCAGCAGTTACTCTCGGGGCCGGGGCTACACCTTC
CASSYSRGRGYTF
>TRBJ1-3|TRBD1|.|TRBV7-9
TGTGCCAGCAGCGTGACAGGGGGTAGTTCTGGAAACACCATATATTTT
CASSVTGGSSGNTIYF
>TRBJ1-1|TRBD1|.|TRBV6-5
TGTGCCAGCAGTTACAGGTCGAGGGGGCCGAACACTGAAGCTTTCTTT
CASSYRSRGPNTEAFF
>TRBJ1-1|.|few|TRBV6-5
TGTGCCAGCAGTTACGGTCTGGGTGAAGCTTTCTTT
CASSYGLGEAFF
>TRBJ1-2|.|few|TRBV24-1
TGTGCCACCAGTGATTCTGCCTATGGCTACACCTTC
CATSDSAYGYTF
>TRBJ2-1|.|few|TRBV2
TGTGCCAGCAGTGTCGTTGGAGGGGCCGGCAATGAGCAGTTCTTC
CASSVVGGAGNEQFF
>TRBJ1-1|.|.|TRBV6-4
TGTGCCAGCAGTGCCGACGGGGAGACTGAAGCTTTCTTT
CASSADGETEAFF
>TRBJ1-6|.|once|TRBV9
TGTGCCAGCAGCGCCCGGGACATATATTCACCCCTCCACTTT
CASSARDIYSPLHF
>TRBJ1-2|.|.|TRBV7-9
TGTGCCAGCAGCTCCGACTCCCGCTATGGCTACACCTTC
CASSSDSRYGYTF
>TRBJ2-7|TRBD1|.|TRBV2
TGTGCCAGCAAACAGGGGTACGAGCAGTACTTC
CASKQGYEQYF
>TRBJ1-1|.|.|TRBV12-3/TRBV12-4
TGTGCCAGCAGGTATTCGGACACTGAAGCTTTCTTT
CASRYSDTEAFF
>TRBJ1-1|.|few|TRBV6-5
TGTGCCAGCAGTTATGGGACTCCCCTCGGGACTGAAGCTTTCTTT
CASSYGTPLGTEAFF
>TRBJ1-5|TRBD1|.|TRBV12-3/TRBV12-4
TGTGCCAGCAGGGGACAGGGTGATTATCAGCCCCAGCATTTT
CASRGQGDYQPQHF
>TRBJ2-1|.|.|TRBV19
TGTGCCAGTAGTATTGGATCCGCGATTAGGGTAGGAATGGATCATGAGCAGTTCTTC
CASSIGSAIRVGMDHEQFF
>TRBJ2-5|.|few|TRBV7-2
TGTGCCAGCAGCCGGGTAGGGACACAACAAGAGACCCAGTACTTC
CASSRVGTQQETQYF
>TRBJ1-2|.|few|TRBV25-1
TGTGCCAGCAGCGGAGACAGAATTTACTATGGCTACACCTTC
CASSGDRIYYGYTF
>TRBJ2-7|TRBD2|.|TRBV3-1
TGTGCCAGCAGCCGACCCGGGACTAGGCCATCCTACGAGCAGTACTTC
CASSRPGTRPSYEQYF
>TRBJ1-1|.|.|TRBV2
TGTGCCAGCAGTGAAGGGCGCGGGCCCACCTCTGAAGCTTTCTTT
CASSEGRGPTSEAFF
>TRBJ2-3|.|.|TRBV6-4
TGTGCCAGCAGTGGCGAACCGACACAGGGTACGCAGTATTTT
CASSGEPTQGTQYF
>TRBJ2-5|TRBD2|.|TRBV20-1
TGCAGTGCTAGAGATCGCCGACTAGCGGGGGTTGGAGAGACCCAGTACTTC
CSARDRRLAGVGETQYF
>TRBJ1-1|.|.|TRBV5-1
TGCGCCAGCAGCTTGGTTTTTCCGGACACTGAAGCTTTCTTT
CASSLVFPDTEAFF
>TRBJ2-2|.|few|TRBV7-2
TGTGCCAGCACCGGGTTGGCGGTCGCCGGGGAGCTGTTTTTT
CASTGLAVAGELFF
>TRBJ1-2|TRBD1|.|TRBV29-1
TGCAGCGTTAACCGGGACAGTACTAACTATGGCTACACCTTC
CSVNRDSTNYGYTF
>TRBJ1-5|.|.|TRBV11-2
TGTGCCAGCAGCTTGGACTTTAGCAATCAGCCCCAGCATTTT
CASSLDFSNQPQHF
>TRBJ2-3|.|.|TRBV6-5
TGTGCCAGCAGTTACTCGAGTTTCACGACAGATACGCAGTATTTT
CASSYSSFTTDTQYF
>TRBJ2-7|TRBD2|.|TRBV12-3/TRBV12-4
TGTGCCAGCAGTTTCACTAGCGGGGGTCGCTACGAGCAGTACTTC
CASSFTSGGRYEQYF
>TRBJ2-3|TRBD2|once|TRBV6-4
TGTGCCAGCAGTGATACAGCGGGGGGGCCATATACGCAGTATTTT
CASSDTAGGPYTQYF
>TRBJ1-5|.|.|TRBV24-1
TGTGCCACCGGAGACCGGGACACCTACAGCAATCAGCCCCAGCATTTT
CATGDRDTYSNQPQHF
>TRBJ1-2|TRBD1|few|TRBV12-3/TRBV12-4
TGTGCCAGCAGTGCGACAGGGGATGGCTACACCTTC
CASSATGDGYTF
>TRBJ2-6|.|.|TRBV5-8
TGTGCCAGCAGCTTGGATGTCGGCAGCTTTCCTGGGGCCAACGTCCTGACTTTC
CASSLDVGSFPGANVLTF
>TRBJ2-6|.|few|TRBV7-2
TGTGCCAGCAGCCAGACTGGGGCCAACGTCCTGACTTTC
CASSQTGANVLTF
>TRBJ1-6|.|.|TRBV27
TGTGCCAGCAGTTCCCTTGGGGTCTCCCCATCTAATTCACCCCTCCACTTT
CASSSLGVSPSNSPLHF
>TRBJ1-1|.|few|TRBV15
TGTGCCACCAGCAGAGGTCACCCGGACACTGAAGCTTTCTTT
CATSRGHPDTEAFF